The T cell receptor beta chain described here comes from a study of T cell responses to AZD1222 COVID-19 vaccine (dated by TCRdb to the early 2020s). In terms of the full investigation: AZD1222 recipients with second doses at about 4 weeks or about 12 weeks were pooled, because spike-specific TCR depth and breadth did not differ between schedules. TCR sequencing was performed for 230 to 250 trial participants, of whom about 200 were given two doses of AZD1222 and about 25 were given two doses of MenACWY control vaccine. Enrollment into the trials was organized by age into subgroups of 18-55, 56-69 and 70-plus years, and those subgroups contained roughly 140, 27 and 60 TCR-sequenced participants, respectively. General conclusions and limits of the study: Vaccine-associated CD4 TCRs spanned the whole spike protein, with dominant responses in regions 160-218 and 743-854. A significant rise in spike-specific TCR breadth and depth was observed after two AZD1222 doses relative to day 0 and relative to MenACWY recipients. Epitopes outside the regions mutated in the B.1.351 and B.1.1.7 variants were reportedly recognized by nearly half of the unique spike-specific TCRs. Conclusions about previously exposed vaccinees are limited because only a handful of AZD1222 recipients were SARS-CoV-2 seropositive at baseline. No day 14 peak-response samples were available, so repertoires were characterized only after the peak T cell response. Most participants were white British and females outnumbered males, and the authors suggested that clonal diversity may have been underestimated. In the small 56-69-year group, the increase in depth fell short of significance, most likely because of low power.

The CDR3 regions of human TCRbeta chains were analyzed by immunosequencing. The authors' pipeline ran thus. Repertoire TCRs were checked for matches against a reference library of SARS-CoV-2-specific TCRs that had been generated using the MIRA antigen-specificity platform. Breadth meant the fraction of unique TCRs that were SARS-CoV-2-associated, whereas depth meant the fraction of total T cells that were SARS-CoV-2-associated. Each spike-specific TCR was assigned to its reactive spike region and to a CD4 or CD8 class using the MIRA data. Log10-transformed breadth and depth values were compared by one-way ANOVA with Sidak's multiple comparisons tests. TCRdb retrieved this table from immuneACCESS and kept in-frame rearrangements only. Not all clones are present; in checked studies, unresolved V genes account for under half, and no reason is known for the remainder. D and trimming come from the DNA, and the V and J calls and clone size come from that table. The sample has roughly 150,000 clones on record, 85% to 95% of them singletons. Together, the top ten hold about 1.4% of the sample.

About this clone: This clone's antigen is unknown. No base quality values were provided; no much bigger clone lies one nucleotide off.

V gives up 5 bases and J gives up 6 bases, and the segment between their germline ends measures 13 bases. From a lookup of the germline V gene, CDR1 and CDR2 are SGHTA and FQGTGA. From cysteine to phenylalanine, the CDR3 is 13 amino acids long. Only CDR3 DNA remains: 39 bases, in frame from the first base. This sample's time point label indicates: baseline before first vaccination. Vaccinee samples were obtained from the UK trials COV001 and COV002, which included a single-blind randomized controlled phase 2/3 trial of AZD1222 (ChAdOx1 nCoV-19) in healthy adults. Trial participant PBMC samples were collected at day 0 and day 28 after the second dose for TCRbeta chain sequencing.

This specimen consisted of peripheral blood, obtained on day 0 of AZD1222 vaccination. The chain was built from TRBV7-3 and TRBJ1-2; TRBD1 could be the D gene, as 6 bases match. This clonotype originated in an adult in good health. The CDR3 region reads CASSPSGADGYTF. The nucleotide sequence is TGTGCCAGCAGCCCTTCGGGGGCCGATGGCTACACCTTC.